The 18 T cell receptor beta chains listed next were all sequenced from one sample in a study of control samples from healthy donors and cancer patients. Clones were read by immunoSEQ multiplex PCR, and TCRdb kept only the in-frame ones, dropping some. Of 40,000 to 60,000 clones listed, around nine tenths are singletons. Sequenced: PBMCs. These receptors all stem from a man in his fifties with head and neck cancer.

The J gene is TRBJ1-5, the V gene TRBV7-8; D is undetermined. Trimming cost V 6 bases and J 6 bases, with 12 bases left between them. Germline lookup yields CDR1 SGHVS and CDR2 FQNEAQ. The CDR3 length is 13 residues. CDR3: CASSVIFSQPQHF. The CDR3 bases are TGTGCCAGCAGTGTCATTTTCTCTCAGCCCCAGCATTTT. Full variable domain (outside the CDR3, taken from reference TRBV7-8 and TRBJ1-5): GAGVSQSPRYKVAKRGQDVALRCDPISGHVSLFWYQQALGQGPEFLTYFQNEAQLDKSGLPSDRFFAERPEGSVSTLKIQRTQQEDSAVYLCASSVIFSQPQHFGDGTRLSIL.

This chain uses TRBV6-5 with TRBJ1-1; TRBD1 might be the D (5 bases). Germline loops: CDR1 MNHEY, CDR2 SVGAGI. The CDR3 runs 14 residues. Trimming left V 8 bases short and J 1 base short, with 14 bases between. CDR3 in DNA: TGTGCCAGCGTAGACAGCAATAAGAACACTGAAGCTTTCTTT. It translates to CASVDSNKNTEAFF.

The gene calls are TRBV7-2 and TRBJ2-5, with D perhaps TRBD2 (6 bases). The germline V and J ends were trimmed by 8 bases and 0 bases, with 16 bases remaining between them. Germline lookup yields CDR1 SGHTA and CDR2 FQGNSA. The CDR3 is 15 residues long. The CDR3: CASRPGVSYQETQYF. In nucleotides, the CDR3 is TGTGCCAGCCGTCCGGGAGTTTCGTACCAAGAGACCCAGTACTTC.

The rearrangement links TRBV28 to TRBJ2-3, with TRBD2 as a possible D gene (5 bases). Germline CDR1 MDHEN, CDR2 SYDVKM. The CDR3 consists of 12 residues. The CDR3 here is CGSRGYTDTQYF. The CDR3 nucleotides are TGTGGGTCCCGGGGATACACAGATACGCAGTATTTT.

V is TRBV28 and J is TRBJ1-6; no reliable D call. CDR1 is MDHEN, CDR2 SYDVKM, per germline. V shed 1 base and J shed 8 bases, with 6 bases lying between them. The CDR3 runs 13 residues. Written as DNA, the CDR3 is TGTGCCAGCAGTTTATACGGAGATTCACCCCTCCACTTT. This sequence encodes CASSLYGDSPLHF. The complete variable domain, with remaining parts taken from reference TRBV28 and TRBJ1-6, reads DVKVTQSSRYLVKRTGEKVFLECVQDMDHENMFWYRQDPGLGLRLIYFSYDVKMKEKGDIPEGYSVSREKKERFSLILESASTNQTSMYLCASSLYGDSPLHFGNGTRLTVT.

The gene calls are TRBV7-3 and TRBJ2-3; D is possibly TRBD2 (6 bases). CDR1 is SGHTA and CDR2 is FQGTGA in the germline V gene. V was clipped by 5 bases and J by 6 bases, with 15 bases between them. This CDR3 has 14 residues. The CDR3 bases are TGTGCCAGCAGCCTGGGACTTGGCTCGGATACGCAGTATTTT. Its translation is CASSLGLGSDTQYF.

A remark on this clone: Other DNA sequences in this specimen translate into the identical CDR3. This chain links TRBV4-1 with TRBJ2-7, with D possibly being TRBD1 (6 bases). V lost 3 bases and J lost 1, with 10 bases in between. This CDR3 is 14 amino acids long. Germline-derived CDR1 and CDR2 are MGHRA and YSYEKL. The DNA for the CDR3 is TGCGCCAGCAGCCACCGGACAGATTCCTACGAGCAGTACTTC. Translating it yields CASSHRTDSYEQYF.

V and J are TRBV9 and TRBJ1-2; D unresolved. The CDR3 extends over 16 amino acids. In germline, CDR1 is SGDLS, CDR2 YYNGEE. Trimming took off 4 bases at V and 0 bases at J, with 16 bases between the two ends. The CDR3 is CASSPEGVGPNYGYTF. As DNA, the CDR3 is TGTGCCAGCAGCCCCGAAGGTGTAGGGCCTAACTATGGCTACACCTTC.

This clone came up a few times. The chain carries TRBV19 and TRBJ1-2; D gene uncertain. Germline assignment: CDR1 LNHDA and CDR2 SQIVND (reference sequence). This CDR3 spans 12 amino acids. With 5 bases removed from V and 7 bases from J, the gap between germline ends came to 11 bases. The CDR3 DNA follows: TGTGCCAGTAGTCCGGCCGAGGGTGGCTACACCTTC. As protein: CASSPAEGGYTF.

This clone was counted once. V usage is TRBV4-1 and J usage is TRBJ2-7, with 8 bases identical to TRBD2. Germline CDR1 MGHRA, CDR2 YSYEKL. The CDR3 totals 16 residues. V trimming: 1 base; J trimming: 1 base; junction bases outside the gene matches: 6. The CDR3 bases are TGCGCCAGCAGCCAAGGGAGGGCTAGCGGGTCCTACGAGCAGTACTTC. Its translation is CASSQGRASGSYEQYF.

This rearrangement joins TRBV7-9 to TRBJ1-5; D may be TRBD1 (5 bases). V lost 3 bases to trimming and J lost 6 bases, with 12 bases between them. Germline CDR1 and CDR2: SEHNR and FQNEAQ (reference sequence). This CDR3 comprises 14 residues. The CDR3 nucleotides are TGTGCCAGCAGCTTGGGCAGGGATCCTCAGCCCCAGCATTTT. It encodes CASSLGRDPQPQHF.

This clone is a singleton in its sample. This chain joins TRBV3-1 (or the pseudogene TRBV3-2) and TRBJ2-5, with 12 bases identical to TRBD2. J was trimmed by 4 bases and V by 1 base; bases with no gene match: 7. The CDR3 runs to 17 residues. Germline values: CDR1 LGHDT, CDR2 YNNKEL (reference sequence). CDR3 residues: CASSQGASGGAAETQYF. The CDR3 region has the DNA TGTGCCAGCAGCCAAGGGGCTAGCGGGGGGGCCGCAGAGACCCAGTACTTC.

The CDR3 sequence: CASDYAGTQYF. In DNA, the CDR3 is TGTGCCAGCGACTACGCTGGCACCCAGTACTTC. The chain employs TRBV2 and TRBJ2-5; TRBD2 might be the D (5 bases). This CDR3 comprises 11 residues. V gave up 8 bases and J gave up 8 bases, with 12 bases separating them. Germline CDR1 reads SNHLY; CDR2 reads FYNNEI.

This chain uses TRBV27 with TRBJ1-4, with D tentatively TRBD1 (5 bases). This CDR3 has 16 amino acids. V dropped 2 bases and J dropped 5 bases, with 15 bases sitting between them. Germline lookup yields CDR1 MNHEY and CDR2 SMNVEV (reference sequence). This CDR3 is CASSLGGMGTNEKLFF. CDR3 DNA sequence: TGTGCCAGCAGTTTAGGGGGGATGGGGACCAATGAAAAACTGTTTTTT.

The chain is built from TRBV2 and TRBJ1-5; D might be TRBD1 (5 bases). The ends were cut back, 7 bases at V and 4 bases at J, with 14 bases in the middle. The CDR3 covers 14 residues. Germline CDR1 and CDR2: SNHLY and FYNNEI. CDR3 sequence: CASTDRGGNQPQHF. In DNA, the CDR3 is TGTGCCAGCACCGATAGGGGTGGGAATCAGCCCCAGCATTTT. The complete variable domain, with remaining parts taken from reference TRBV2 and TRBJ1-5, reads EPEVTQTPSHQVTQMGQEVILRCVPISNHLYFYWYRQILGQKVEFLVSFYNNEISEKSEIFDDQFSVERPDGSNFTLKIRSTKLEDSAMYFCASTDRGGNQPQHFGDGTRLSIL.

The chain joins TRBV6-5 to TRBJ1-6; the match to TRBD1 covers 9 bases. Trimming at V came to 7 bases and at J to 8 bases, leaving 6 bases not matched to a gene. The CDR3 runs to 14 residues. The germline CDR1 and CDR2 sequences are MNHEY and SVGAGI. CDR3 DNA: TGTGCCAGCACCGGTCGGACAGGGGATTCACCCCTCCACTTT. This sequence encodes CASTGRTGDSPLHF.

The chain has TRBV27 and TRBJ2-1; D tentatively fits TRBD1 or TRBD2 (5 bases each). This CDR3 has 15 amino acids. Germline CDR1 MNHEY, CDR2 SMNVEV (reference sequence). The ends were cut back, 5 bases at V and 5 bases at J, with 16 bases in the middle. CDR3 bases: TGTGCCAGCAGTATCCTCGGGACCACGAACAATGAGCAGTTCTTC. It encodes CASSILGTTNNEQFF.

This clone was found a few times. V usage is TRBV15 and J usage is TRBJ1-3, with D possibly TRBD1 on 5 matching bases. CDR1 and CDR2 (germline): LNHNV, YYDKDF (reference sequence). The CDR3 length is 16 residues. Trimming stripped 4 bases from V and 0 bases from J, with 13 bases between. The CDR3 is CATSTGRPRSGNTIYF. In DNA, the CDR3 is TGTGCCACCAGCACGGGACGGCCACGCTCTGGAAACACCATATATTTT.